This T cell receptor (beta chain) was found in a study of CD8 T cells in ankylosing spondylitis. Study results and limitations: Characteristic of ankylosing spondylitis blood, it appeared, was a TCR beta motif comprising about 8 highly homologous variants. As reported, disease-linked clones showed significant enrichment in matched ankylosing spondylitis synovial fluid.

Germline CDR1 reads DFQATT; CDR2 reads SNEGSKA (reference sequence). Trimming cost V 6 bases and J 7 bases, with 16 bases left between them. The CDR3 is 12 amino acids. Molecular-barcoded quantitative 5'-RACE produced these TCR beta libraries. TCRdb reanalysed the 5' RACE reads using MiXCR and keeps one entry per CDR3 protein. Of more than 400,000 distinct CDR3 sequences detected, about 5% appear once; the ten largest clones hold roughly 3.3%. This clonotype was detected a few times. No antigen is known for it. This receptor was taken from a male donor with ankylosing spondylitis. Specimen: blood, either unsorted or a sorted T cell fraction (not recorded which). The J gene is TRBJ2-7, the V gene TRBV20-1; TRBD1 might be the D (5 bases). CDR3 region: CSAPDQGEEQYF. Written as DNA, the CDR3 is TGCAGTGCGCCCGACCAGGGCGAAGAGCAGTACTTC.